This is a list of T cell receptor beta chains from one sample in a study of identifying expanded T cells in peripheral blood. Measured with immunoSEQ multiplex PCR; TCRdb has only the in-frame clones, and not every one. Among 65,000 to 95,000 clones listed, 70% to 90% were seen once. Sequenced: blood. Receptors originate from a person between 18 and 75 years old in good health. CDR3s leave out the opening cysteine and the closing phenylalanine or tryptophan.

SVKMTANQPQH	TRBV29-1	TRBJ1-5
SVPLSDMSYGYT	TRBV29-1	TRBJ1-2
ASSPTTGEGSPLH	TRBV18	TRBJ1-6
ASSQDSGLARYEQY	TRBV4-2	TRBJ2-7
SVDREPCEQY	TRBV29-1	TRBJ2-7
ASSTGREAF	TRBV5-1	TRBJ1-1
AISGTSGQGSYEQY	TRBV10-3	TRBJ2-7
ASSPTLAGGRETQY	TRBV18	TRBJ2-5
ASSAQGARHTEAF	TRBV27	TRBJ1-1
ASSQTGKNNEQF	TRBV4-3	TRBJ2-1
ASSLGTSGSSKQF	TRBV7-2	TRBJ2-1
ASSREADNEQF	TRBV5-6	TRBJ2-1
ASSTGALGEQY	TRBV5-6	TRBJ2-7
ASSLGGREQY	TRBV7-6	TRBJ2-7
ASSPPDRQGYT	TRBV4-1	TRBJ1-2
ASREGRGAQY	TRBV27	TRBJ2-5
ASSPGLSTDTQY	TRBV7-9	TRBJ2-3
ASRTGAAEAF	TRBV6-4	TRBJ1-1
ASSFDRVPAYEQY	TRBV7-8	TRBJ2-7
ASSELGPGSHEQF	TRBV2	TRBJ2-1
ASSPPHTQSTDTQY	TRBV5-1	TRBJ2-3
ASSLVGSLNYGYT	TRBV7-8	TRBJ1-2
ASIIPGQGCEQY	TRBV27	TRBJ2-7
ATSRGARGLAF	TRBV7-2	TRBJ1-1
ASSTGTALWGYT	TRBV19	TRBJ1-2
ACEPGHRSYEQY	TRBV30	TRBJ2-7
AWSFTGNEQY	TRBV30	TRBJ2-7
ASNPAGGPYEQF	TRBV19	TRBJ2-1
ASSQDRGRDYGYT	TRBV4-3	TRBJ1-2
ASSIQAGGNTEAF	TRBV19	TRBJ1-1
ASSLGATGANVLT	TRBV5-1	TRBJ2-6
ASSVSQGGESPLH	TRBV9	TRBJ1-6
ASRTRDPRSTEAF	TRBV27	TRBJ1-1
ASSAPGKSYEQY	TRBV9	TRBJ2-7
ASSPQDRRGEKLF	TRBV18	TRBJ1-4
ASSLVEGKNTEAF	TRBV7-2	TRBJ1-1
ASSLAAADTQY	TRBV7-9	TRBJ2-3
ASRWDTTSYEQY	TRBV5-1	TRBJ2-7
ASSPDTNYGYT	TRBV7-2	TRBJ1-2
SVDSGTGTGELF	TRBV29-1	TRBJ2-2
ASSSSGLNGYT	TRBV13	TRBJ1-2
SVPQASSYEQY	TRBV29-1	TRBJ2-7
ASSLGRTDPTEAF	TRBV5-1	TRBJ1-1
ASSRFLTGTEQF	TRBV7-6	TRBJ2-1
ASSPGSGEVFDEQF	TRBV19	TRBJ2-1
ASRPAGSNTGELF	TRBV6-5	TRBJ2-2
AWSARVQSAYT	TRBV30	TRBJ1-2
ASSMTLGTEAF	TRBV19	TRBJ1-1
ASSFGLNQPQH	TRBV27	TRBJ1-5
ASSPTTGAYEQF	TRBV7-9	TRBJ2-1